This T cell receptor (beta chain) emerged from a study of cytomegalovirus exposure and HLA in healthy donors. Profiling relied on immunoSEQ multiplex PCR, and the TCRdb table lists in-frame clones only, not all of them. Of about 65,000 clones in the sample, about 90% are singletons; the top ten hold around 1.4%. CDR1 and CDR2 (germline): MDHEN, SYDVKM. V shed 2 bases and J 2 bases; nucleotides not matched to a gene: 5. This CDR3 has 16 amino acids. The chain joins TRBV28 to TRBJ1-5; 8 nucleotides agree with TRBD1. The sequencing sample was made of PBMCs. This sequence originates from a woman between 18 and 30 years old in good health and CMV-seronegative. In DNA form, the CDR3 reads TGTGCCAGCAGTTTAGCAGGGGGCCAGGGCAATCAGCCCCAGCATTTT. It is translated as CASSLAGGQGNQPQHF.